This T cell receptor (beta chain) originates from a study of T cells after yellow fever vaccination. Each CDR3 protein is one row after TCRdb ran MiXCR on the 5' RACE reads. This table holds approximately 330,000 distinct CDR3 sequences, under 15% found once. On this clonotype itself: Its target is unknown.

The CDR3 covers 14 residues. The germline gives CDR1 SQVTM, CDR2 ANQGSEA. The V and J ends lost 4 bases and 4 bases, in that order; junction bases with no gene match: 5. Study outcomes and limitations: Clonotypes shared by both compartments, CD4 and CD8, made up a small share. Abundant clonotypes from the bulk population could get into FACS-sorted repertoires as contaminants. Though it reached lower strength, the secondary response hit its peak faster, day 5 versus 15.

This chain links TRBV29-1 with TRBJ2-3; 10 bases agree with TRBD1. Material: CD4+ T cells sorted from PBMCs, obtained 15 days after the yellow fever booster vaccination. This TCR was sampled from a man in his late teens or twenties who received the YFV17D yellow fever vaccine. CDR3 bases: TGCAGCGTTGGCGGACAGGGGGGTTCAGATACGCAGTATTTT. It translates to CSVGGQGGSDTQYF.